This T cell receptor (beta chain) was found in a study of response to subunit inactivated influenza vaccine. Findings and caveats of the study: Authors suggested each seasonal flu vaccination may recruit only limited numbers of new T cells.

TCRdb analysed the RT-PCR reads with MiXCR anew, one entry per CDR3 protein. The profile shows 700,000 to 900,000 distinct CDR3 sequences, about 20% of them singletons. On this clonotype itself: What it binds is unknown.

This CDR3 is 13 amino acids long. Germline values: CDR1 SSHAT, CDR2 FNYEAQ (reference sequence). Trimming stripped 5 bases from V and 5 bases from J, with 12 bases between. The chain is built from TRBV7-7 and TRBJ2-5, with no clear D. This sequence originates from a man aged 50-60 years who received an inactivated influenza vaccine. The specimen comprised PBMCs from blood, sampled 5 to 6 days after vaccination. The DNA for the CDR3 is TGTGCCAGCAGCCCCCAATCCCCGGAGACCCAGTACTTC. It is translated as CASSPQSPETQYF. Full variable domain (outside the CDR3, taken from reference TRBV7-7 and TRBJ2-5): GAGVSQSPRYKVTKRGQDVTLRCDPISSHATLYWYQQALGQGPEFLTYFNYEAQPDKSGLPSDRFSAERPEGSISTLTIQRTEQRDSAMYRCASSPQSPETQYFGPGTRLLVL.